These 29 T cell receptor beta chains originate from one sample sequenced in a study of beta chain features in type 1 diabetes (dated by TCRdb to 2017 to 2018). The method behind the library was the immunoSEQ multiplex PCR assay. The High Capacity cDNA Reverse Transcription Kit was used to reverse transcribe all of the isolated RNA, meaning that expressed TCRB transcripts were what got sequenced. Not all clones reach the TCRdb copy of this immuneACCESS table, which keeps in-frame sequences only. Checked studies attribute under half of the gap to unresolved V genes and leave the rest unexplained. The sample table contains over 150,000 clones; only one count was recorded for about 8.5% of them. The top ten clones comprise almost 0.65% of the sample. Input material: central memory CD4+ T cells from blood. The origin of the receptors is a man younger than 35 in good health.

With respect to this clone: An end of the junction does not agree with germline; a read error may underlie this. The CDR3 DNA sequence: TGTGCTAGCAGCTTAGAGGCGGGAGATACGCAGTATTTT. Protein: CASSLEAGDTQYF. The rearrangement joins TRBV7-7 to TRBJ2-3, with D perhaps TRBD2 (5 bases). The CDR3 spans 13 residues. CDR1 SSHAT and CDR2 FNYEAQ come from the germline V gene (reference sequence).

This clone appeared a few times. The V call is TRBV6-6, the J call TRBJ2-1; tentative D call: TRBD2 (6 bases). Trimming cost V 6 bases and J 9 bases, with 15 bases left between them. CDR1 and CDR2 from the germline V gene are MNHNY and SVGAGI (reference sequence). The CDR3 is 13 amino acids. The CDR3 loop is CASSHMTRGEQFF. In DNA, the CDR3 is TGTGCCAGCAGCCACATGACTAGAGGTGAGCAGTTCTTC.

This clone was counted at least ten times. This chain uses TRBV18 with TRBJ2-5, with a possible D match to TRBD2 (6 bases). This CDR3 comprises 12 residues. Between the trimmed V and J ends, which lost 8 bases and 2 bases, there was a span of 9 bases. Germline V lookup: CDR1 KGHSH, CDR2 LQKENI. In DNA, the CDR3 is TGTGCCAGCGCAGGAGGGCAAGAGACCCAGTACTTC. Protein: CASAGGQETQYF.

This clone was recorded many times. The chain carries TRBV5-4 and TRBJ2-5; 8 bases map to TRBD1. The CDR3 consists of 13 residues. J was trimmed by 5 bases and V by 5 bases; bases with no gene match: 5. The germline gives CDR1 SGHNT, CDR2 YYREEE (reference sequence). The CDR3 DNA reads TGTGCCAGCAGTAGGACAGGGCAGGAGACCCAGTACTTC. It yields the protein CASSRTGQETQYF.

The chain employs TRBV7-2 and TRBJ2-1; TRBD2 matches 8 bases. There are 12 residues in the CDR3. The V and J ends lost 5 bases and 9 bases, in that order; junction bases with no gene match: 3. CDR1 is SGHTA and CDR2 is FQGNSA in the germline V gene. The CDR3 bases are TGTGCCAGCAGCCCCGGGAGGGGTGAGCAGTTCTTC. Translated: CASSPGRGEQFF. Filled out from reference TRBV7-2 and TRBJ2-1, the complete variable domain reads GAGVSQSPSNKVTEKGKDVELRCDPISGHTALYWYRQSLGQGLEFLIYFQGNSAPDKSGLPSDRFSAERTGGSVSTLTIQRTQQEDSAVYLCASSPGRGEQFFGPGTRLTVL.

Many counts were recorded for this clone. This chain uses TRBV30 with TRBJ1-1; possibly TRBD1 for D (5 bases). Trimming took 4 bases from V and 2 from J, leaving 11 bases between them. Germline V gives CDR1 GTSNPN, CDR2 SVGIG (reference sequence). The CDR3 extends over 13 amino acids. CDR3 residues: CAWNRQLNTEAFF. The CDR3 region has the DNA TGTGCCTGGAACCGACAGCTAAACACTGAAGCTTTCTTT.

The genes are TRBV30 and TRBJ1-2; D perhaps matches TRBD1 (5 bases). CDR1 GTSNPN and CDR2 SVGIG come from the germline V gene (reference sequence). Trimming left V 4 bases short and J 9 bases short, with 21 bases between. The CDR3 totals 14 residues. The CDR3 nucleotides are TGTGCCTGGAATCAGGGTGGAGGGAGCCTCCGCTACACCTTC. Encoded protein: CAWNQGGGSLRYTF.

This clone has a handful of counts. The chain combines TRBV19 with TRBJ2-1; TRBD2 might be the D (5 bases). The CDR3 is 13 residues long. Germline V gene lookup returns CDR1 LNHDA and CDR2 SQIVND (reference sequence). V lost 8 bases to trimming and J lost 7 bases, with 15 bases between them. CDR3 sequence: CASGAWTGNEQFF. The CDR3 nucleotides are TGTGCCAGTGGCGCTTGGACGGGGAATGAGCAGTTCTTC.

This clone was observed at least ten times. The same CDR3 is also encoded by other DNA sequences in this sample. The chain couples TRBV4-2 to TRBJ2-2; possible D gene TRBD1, 6 bases. CDR1 is LGHNA, CDR2 YNFKEQ, per germline. This CDR3 has 15 amino acids. V dropped 0 bases and J dropped 2 bases, with 7 bases sitting between them. As DNA, the CDR3 is TGTGCCAGCAGCCAAGAGGGACAAAACACCGGGGAGCTGTTTTTT. It specifies CASSQEGQNTGELFF.

The gene calls are TRBV5-4 and TRBJ2-1; possibly TRBD2 for D (5 bases). There are 15 residues in the CDR3. The V end lost 0 bases, the J end lost 15 bases, and 22 bases lay between the germline ends. The germline gives CDR1 SGHNT, CDR2 YYREEE (reference sequence). In DNA, the CDR3 is TGTGCCAGCAGCTTGGGCCAGGTTCCTAGGCGGGTCTTGTTCTTC. Residues: CASSLGQVPRRVLFF. Combining the CDR3 with reference TRBV5-4 and TRBJ2-1 gives the whole variable domain ETGVTQSPTHLIKTRGQQVTLRCSSQSGHNTVSWYQQALGQGPQFIFQYYREEENGRGNFPPRFSGLQFPNYSSELNVNALELDDSALYLCASSLGQVPRRVLFFGPGTRLTVL.

This clone showed up many times. The chain carries TRBV28 and TRBJ2-1; D is unclear. Germline V lookup: CDR1 MDHEN, CDR2 SYDVKM. V lost 10 bases and J lost 2, with 9 bases in between. The CDR3 runs 12 residues. DNA of the CDR3: TGTGCCATCGGAACAGCCTACAATGAGCAGTTCTTC. This translates into CAIGTAYNEQFF. The full variable domain, completed using reference TRBV28 and TRBJ2-1, is DVKVTQSSRYLVKRTGEKVFLECVQDMDHENMFWYRQDPGLGLRLIYFSYDVKMKEKGDIPEGYSVSREKKERFSLILESASTNQTSMYLCAIGTAYNEQFFGPGTRLTVL.

This clone was found a few times. CDR3 residues: CASSSLSRKNIQYF. The CDR3 DNA sequence: TGTGCCAGCAGCAGCCTGAGCCGGAAAAACATTCAGTACTTC. This rearrangement joins TRBV7-2 to TRBJ2-4; no definite D call. V was clipped by 5 bases and J by 4 bases, with 12 bases between them. In germline, CDR1 is SGHTA, CDR2 FQGNSA. This CDR3 contains 14 residues.

The genes are TRBV28 and TRBJ2-7, with 8 bases aligning to TRBD1. This CDR3 has 14 amino acids. The V segment lost 7 bases and the J segment 2 bases; nucleotides outside the gene matches: 7. The germline CDR1 and CDR2 sequences are MDHEN and SYDVKM. The CDR3 bases are TGTGCCAGCACAACAGGGGGTCATACCTACGAGCAGTACTTC. Translation: CASTTGGHTYEQYF. Together with reference TRBV28 and TRBJ2-7, the CDR3 gives the full variable domain: DVKVTQSSRYLVKRTGEKVFLECVQDMDHENMFWYRQDPGLGLRLIYFSYDVKMKEKGDIPEGYSVSREKKERFSLILESASTNQTSMYLCASTTGGHTYEQYFGPGTRLTVT.

This clone came up a few times. V and J are TRBV7-2 and TRBJ1-2; tentatively, D is TRBD1 (5 bases). The CDR3 length is 16 residues. CDR1 is SGHTA, CDR2 FQGNSA, per germline. Trimming took off 2 bases at V and 4 bases at J, with 17 bases between the two ends. The CDR3 DNA sequence: TGTGCCAGCAGCTTATTGCAGGGAACGGGGGGCTATGGCTACACCTTC. Its protein is CASSLLQGTGGYGYTF.

This clone was detected ten times or more. The V call is TRBV7-2, the J call TRBJ2-7, with 11 bases matching TRBD1. CDR1 and CDR2 from the germline V gene are SGHTA and FQGNSA. The CDR3 contains 15 residues. Trimming took 5 bases from V and 2 from J; bases not matched to a gene: 5. In DNA, the CDR3 is TGTGCCAGCAGCCCAGGGGGACAGGGGGCCTACGAGCAGTACTTC. As protein: CASSPGGQGAYEQYF.

As concerns this clone: A far larger clone is just one base off, so this is likely a read error. The chain couples TRBV4-2 to TRBJ1-5; 10 positions agree with TRBD1. Losses at the gene ends were 0 bases for V and 7 bases for J; bases not matched to a gene: 0. CDR3 length: 14 amino acids. Per germline, CDR1 LGHNA and CDR2 YNFKEQ. This CDR3 is CASSQEGQGQPQHF. DNA for the CDR3: TGTGCCAGCAGCCAAGAGGGACAGGGGCAGCCCCAGCATTTT.

This clone was recorded many times. This chain links TRBV6-5 with TRBJ2-7; 11 bases match TRBD2. With 8 bases clipped from V and 7 bases from J, the junction kept 7 bases outside the gene matches. In germline, CDR1 is MNHEY, CDR2 SVGAGI. This CDR3 region has 13 residues. The CDR3 region is CASQTSGTWEQYF. As DNA, the CDR3 is TGTGCCAGCCAGACTAGCGGGACATGGGAGCAGTACTTC.

The chain links TRBV19 to TRBJ2-1; 15 bases align to TRBD2. V dropped 3 bases and J dropped 7; count of bases not matched to a gene: 4. The CDR3 has 16 amino acids. Germline lookup yields CDR1 LNHDA and CDR2 SQIVND (reference sequence). The CDR3 reads CASSMRGTSGRNEQFF. CDR3 bases: TGTGCCAGTAGTATGAGGGGGACTAGCGGGAGGAATGAGCAGTTCTTC.

Only a few counts were recorded for this clone. Different DNA sequences within this sample yield the same CDR3. The genes are TRBV10-3 and TRBJ2-5, with D tentatively TRBD2 (6 bases). The germline V gene has CDR1 ENHRY and CDR2 SYGVKD. The CDR3 loop spans 13 amino acids. Trimming took 0 bases from V and 4 from J, leaving 6 bases between them. The CDR3 protein is CAISESGGETQYF. For the CDR3, the DNA is TGTGCCATCAGTGAGTCCGGGGGAGAGACCCAGTACTTC.

The CDR3 DNA sequence: TGCGCCAGCAGCCAAGGGCCGGGTCCGGGGGGGGAGCAGTTCTTC. This gives the protein CASSQGPGPGGEQFF. The chain recombines TRBV4-3 with TRBJ2-1, with TRBD2 matching over 8 bases. The CDR3 contains 15 residues. The ends lost 1 base at V and 10 bases at J; junction bases unmatched: 9. Germline V gives CDR1 LGHNA, CDR2 YSLEER.

This chain connects TRBV9 to TRBJ2-3; 7 bases match TRBD1. V trimming: 4 bases; J trimming: 4 bases; junction bases outside the gene matches: 3. The CDR3 contains 13 residues. Germline lookup yields CDR1 SGDLS and CDR2 YYNGEE. The CDR3 DNA reads TGTGCCAGCAGCTGGGACAGCGCAGATACGCAGTATTTT. Amino acids: CASSWDSADTQYF.

In DNA form, the CDR3 reads TGCGCCAGCAGCCTGACAGGGAGAGAGACCCAGTACTTC. As protein: CASSLTGRETQYF. The chain has TRBV4-1 and TRBJ2-5; 7 nucleotides match TRBD1. The CDR3 has 13 residues. Germline-derived CDR1 and CDR2 are MGHRA and YSYEKL. Losses at the gene ends were 4 bases for V and 4 bases for J; bases not matched to a gene: 3.

V gene TRBV11-2 combines with J gene TRBJ2-2, with 9 positions matching TRBD1. After removal of 5 bases from V and 1 base from J, the junction contained 5 bases not matched to a gene. The germline gives CDR1 SGHAT, CDR2 FQNNGV. The CDR3 totals 16 residues. CDR3 sequence reads: CASSQKTGGNTGELFF. CDR3 nucleotide sequence: TGTGCCAGCAGCCAAAAGACAGGGGGGAACACCGGGGAGCTGTTTTTT. The whole variable domain, filled in from reference TRBV11-2 and TRBJ2-2, reads EAGVAQSPRYKIIEKRQSVAFWCNPISGHATLYWYQQILGQGPKLLIQFQNNGVVDDSQLPKDRFSAERLKGVDSTLKIQPAKLEDSAVYLCASSQKTGGNTGELFFGEGSRLTVL.

This clone came up a few times. The rearrangement links TRBV5-1 to TRBJ2-2; D may be TRBD1 (6 bases). The CDR3 runs 14 residues. Germline V gives CDR1 SGHRS, CDR2 YFSETQ. V was cut by 5 bases and J by 1 base, with 9 bases left in between. CDR3 DNA: TGCGCCAGCAGGCCGGGACAGAACACCGGGGAGCTGTTTTTT. It codes for CASRPGQNTGELFF.

The rearrangement uses TRBV6-5 and TRBJ2-1, with a weak D call TRBD2 (7 bases). The V gene's germline CDR1 is MNHEY and CDR2 SVGAGI. Trimming took 2 bases from V and 3 from J, leaving 14 bases between them. The CDR3 has 16 amino acids. The CDR3 spells CASSYRGGLLYNEQFF. In DNA, the CDR3 is TGTGCCAGCAGTTACCGCGGGGGCTTACTCTACAATGAGCAGTTCTTC.

In this sample, this clone turned up a few times. The chain joins TRBV28 to TRBJ2-7, with 9 bases lining up with TRBD1. Germline V gene lookup returns CDR1 MDHEN and CDR2 SYDVKM. V gave up 5 bases and J gave up 7 bases; unmatched junction bases: 12. The CDR3 runs 15 residues. In DNA, the CDR3 is TGTGCCAGCAGTACCACCGGGACAGGGACCCTAGAGCAGTACTTC. It codes for CASSTTGTGTLEQYF.

This chain connects TRBV5-1 to TRBJ1-2; D not resolved. The V and J ends lost 0 bases and 5 bases respectively, with 17 bases between them. This CDR3 has 16 amino acids. Germline CDR1 is SGHRS and CDR2 is YFSETQ. The CDR3 nucleotides are TGCGCCAGCAGCTTGGATGGAGCGGGGAGTCGGTATGGCTACACCTTC. Translated: CASSLDGAGSRYGYTF.

In its sample, this clone was seen a few times. The CDR3 sequence is CASRAQERQANEAFF. The CDR3 nucleotides read TGTGCCAGCAGGGCCCAAGAGAGACAGGCCAATGAAGCTTTCTTT. The chain has TRBV2 and TRBJ1-1, with D perhaps matching TRBD1 (6 bases). V gave up 6 bases and J gave up 7 bases, with 21 bases separating them. Germline assignment: CDR1 SNHLY and CDR2 FYNNEI. CDR3 size: 15 residues.

This clone was seen a few times. The chain joins TRBV2 to TRBJ1-4; the match to TRBD1 covers 7 bases. The CDR3 is made up of 12 amino acids. CDR1 and CDR2 (germline): SNHLY, FYNNEI. With V trimmed by 9 bases and J by 4 bases, 2 bases remained unmatched. The CDR3 bases are TGTGCCAGTGACAGGGATAATGAAAAACTGTTTTTT. It specifies CASDRDNEKLFF.